The 30 T cell receptor beta chains presented below share a single source sample, sequenced in a study of cytomegalovirus exposure and HLA in healthy donors. The method was immunoSEQ multiplex PCR; TCRdb's version includes in-frame clones alone and lacks a portion of them. The repertoire holds about 66,000 clones, with 95% to 96% as singletons. Sequencing was carried out using PBMCs. The receptors shown here come from a young man in good health and CMV-seronegative.

V and J are TRBV6-1 and TRBJ2-7; no clear D. The CDR3 spans 16 residues. V lost 1 base, J lost 0 bases, and 13 bases lay in between. Germline loops: CDR1 MNHNS, CDR2 SASEGT. CDR3 sequence (DNA): TGTGCCAGCAGTGAAGAGCCTGCGGCACACTCCTACGAGCAGTACTTC. This translates into CASSEEPAAHSYEQYF.

The chain combines TRBV6-5 with TRBJ2-5, with TRBD2 as a possible D gene (5 bases). Per the germline V gene, CDR1 is MNHEY and CDR2 is SVGAGI. V was clipped by 6 bases and J by 3 bases, with 14 bases between them. This CDR3 is built from 14 residues. In nucleotides, the CDR3 is TGTGCCAGCAGCCCGGGGAGACTGGAAGAGACCCAGTACTTC. It translates to CASSPGRLEETQYF.

The rearrangement links TRBV4-1 to TRBJ2-7; D call uncertain. V gave up 2 bases and J gave up 0 bases, with 17 bases separating them. Germline CDR1 reads MGHRA; CDR2 reads YSYEKL. CDR3 length: 17 residues. Here the CDR3 DNA reads TGCGCCAGCAGCCAACCCACCAGATCCTCTCGCTCCTACGAGCAGTACTTC. Its translation: CASSQPTRSSRSYEQYF.

The V call is TRBV9, the J call TRBJ2-2; 11 nucleotides align to TRBD2. V was pared by 0 bases and J by 7 bases, with 11 bases of the junction left unmatched. This CDR3 has 18 amino acids. The germline gives CDR1 SGDLS, CDR2 YYNGEE. The CDR3 DNA reads as TGTGCCAGCAGCGTAGAAGTAGGGGGCCTAGCGGGAGGCGGGGAGCTGTTTTTT. Translation gives CASSVEVGGLAGGGELFF. Full variable domain (remainder filled in from reference TRBV9 and TRBJ2-2): DSGVTQTPKHLITATGQRVTLRCSPRSGDLSVYWYQQSLDQGLQFLIQYYNGEERAKGNILERFSAQQFPDLHSELNLSSLELGDSALYFCASSVEVGGLAGGGELFFGEGSRLTVL.

The rearrangement uses TRBV7-8 and TRBJ2-5; TRBD2 might be the D (5 bases). Germline CDR1 and CDR2: SGHVS and FQNEAQ. There are 14 residues in the CDR3. The ends were cut back, 0 bases at V and 5 bases at J, with 10 bases in the middle. The CDR3 protein is CASSLALRAETQYF. CDR3 DNA: TGTGCCAGCAGCTTAGCGCTGAGGGCGGAGACCCAGTACTTC.

The chain recombines TRBV5-5 with TRBJ2-7; a possible D gene is TRBD2 (5 bases). Germline lookup yields CDR1 SGHKS and CDR2 YYEKEE (reference sequence). The CDR3 contains 15 residues. V lost 4 bases and J lost 3, with 17 bases in between. The CDR3 is CASSPEAPVIYEQYF. The CDR3 DNA sequence: TGTGCCAGCAGCCCGGAGGCACCGGTGATCTACGAGCAGTACTTC.

This chain connects TRBV9 to TRBJ2-2; 13 bases are a match to TRBD2. Germline CDR1 reads SGDLS; CDR2 reads YYNGEE. With V trimmed by 7 bases and J by 6 bases, 3 bases remained unmatched. The CDR3 runs 14 residues. In DNA form, the CDR3 reads TGTGCCAGCGGGACTAGCGGGACATCCGGGGAGCTGTTTTTT. Amino acids: CASGTSGTSGELFF.

The gene calls are TRBV28 and TRBJ2-3, with 14 bases fitting TRBD2. V was clipped by 3 bases and J by 6 bases; unmatched bases: 8. Germline CDR1 MDHEN, CDR2 SYDVKM. This CDR3 region has 17 residues. The CDR3 DNA reads as TGTGCCAGCAGTTTCGGACTAGCGGGAGGACTCCGGGATACGCAGTATTTT. Translating it yields CASSFGLAGGLRDTQYF.

V is TRBV27 and J is TRBJ2-7; 7 nucleotides match TRBD2. The CDR3 has 15 amino acids. Trimming took 3 bases from V and 3 from J; bases not matched to a gene: 8. Germline V gene sequence: CDR1 MNHEY, CDR2 SMNVEV (reference sequence). The CDR3 spells CASSFRGGTVYEQYF. The CDR3 bases are TGTGCCAGCAGTTTCCGCGGGGGAACCGTCTACGAGCAGTACTTC.

The rearrangement links TRBV4-3 to TRBJ2-1, with a tentative D call TRBD2 (5 bases). This CDR3 has 17 amino acids. Germline lookup yields CDR1 LGHNA and CDR2 YSLEER. V lost 0 bases and J 1 base, leaving 13 bases between the germline ends. In DNA form, the CDR3 reads TGCGCCAGCAGCCAAGATCGGGATAGTCGGTCCTACAATGAGCAGTTCTTC. Translation: CASSQDRDSRSYNEQFF.

CDR3 in amino acids: CSVDLGPEQFF. The CDR3 nucleotides read TGCAGCGTTGATCTTGGGCCTGAGCAGTTCTTC. V is TRBV29-1 and J is TRBJ2-1, with D unclear. Per the germline V gene, CDR1 is SQVTM and CDR2 is ANQGSEA. V was pared by 3 bases and J by 9 bases, with 9 bases between. The CDR3 contains 11 residues.

CDR3 sequence (DNA): TGTGCCGGGGGGGACAGGGGACGAAGTGGGACAGATACGCAGTATTTT. Amino acid sequence: CAGGDRGRSGTDTQYF. This chain uses TRBV30 with TRBJ2-3; 10 bases match TRBD1. Germline CDR1 reads GTSNPN; CDR2 reads SVGIG (reference sequence). J gave up 3 bases and V 8 bases, and 14 bases lay outside the gene matches. This CDR3 comprises 16 residues.

V gene TRBV4-3 combines with J gene TRBJ1-6, with 11 positions matching TRBD1. The CDR3 sequence is 15 residues long. V dropped 4 bases and J dropped 6; count of bases not matched to a gene: 2. CDR1 is LGHNA and CDR2 is YSLEER in the germline V gene. CDR3 loop: CASSLGTGGNSPLHF. In DNA, the CDR3 is TGCGCCAGCAGCCTAGGGACAGGGGGTAATTCACCCCTCCACTTT.

The chain has TRBV5-1 and TRBJ1-5; no definite D call. V dropped 0 bases and J dropped 0 bases, with 7 bases sitting between them. The CDR3 contains 15 residues. Germline V gene lookup returns CDR1 SGHRS and CDR2 YFSETQ. CDR3 bases: TGCGCCAGCAGCTTGGACGGTTATAGCAATCAGCCCCAGCATTTT. Translating gives CASSLDGYSNQPQHF.

The chain carries TRBV30 and TRBJ2-1; a weak D match, TRBD2 (6 bases). V was trimmed by 8 bases and J by 0 bases, leaving 11 bases between them. Germline CDR1 and CDR2: GTSNPN and SVGIG (reference sequence). There are 13 residues in the CDR3. CDR3 bases: TGTGCCGGAGGGCGGAGCTCCTACAATGAGCAGTTCTTC. This translates into CAGGRSSYNEQFF.

This chain connects TRBV5-1 to TRBJ1-1; TRBD1 matches 8 bases. This CDR3 contains 13 residues. Germline CDR1 SGHRS, CDR2 YFSETQ. V lost 7 bases and J lost 4; bases outside the gene matches: 6. The CDR3 loop is CASDEGQGTEAFF. As DNA, the CDR3 is TGCGCCAGCGATGAAGGACAGGGCACTGAAGCTTTCTTT.

This chain connects TRBV15 to TRBJ1-4; tentatively, D is TRBD1 (6 bases). Germline V lookup: CDR1 LNHNV, CDR2 YYDKDF (reference sequence). V lost 1 base and J lost 7, with 10 bases in between. The CDR3 loop spans 14 amino acids. Here the CDR3 DNA reads TGTGCCACCAGCAGAGTGACAGGTGGTGAAAAACTGTTTTTT. This translates into CATSRVTGGEKLFF.

The J gene is TRBJ1-1, the V gene TRBV16; D gene unclear. The ends were cut back, 0 bases at V and 11 bases at J, with 16 bases in the middle. The CDR3 consists of 14 residues. From germline, CDR1 is KGHSY and CDR2 FQNENV. The CDR3 bases are TGTGCCAGCAGCCAATCGAGGTTCGACGGTGGGGCTTTCTTT. The encoded protein is CASSQSRFDGGAFF.

This chain connects TRBV4-3 to TRBJ2-7; TRBD2 is a possible D gene (6 bases). V lost 2 bases and J 4 bases, leaving 18 bases between the germline ends. The CDR3 spans 16 residues. From germline, CDR1 is LGHNA and CDR2 YSLEER. CDR3: CASSQFISGPGYEQYF. CDR3 bases: TGCGCCAGCAGCCAATTTATTAGCGGACCAGGATACGAGCAGTACTTC.

The chain links TRBV9 to TRBJ2-7, with D possibly TRBD1 on 6 matching bases. CDR3 length: 14 residues. Trimming cost V 0 bases and J 3 bases, with 10 bases left between them. Germline V gene data show CDR1 as SGDLS and CDR2 as YYNGEE. The CDR3 reads CASSVEGRGYEQYF. The CDR3 DNA sequence: TGTGCCAGCAGCGTAGAGGGCAGGGGCTACGAGCAGTACTTC.

This chain uses TRBV6-6 with TRBJ1-1; 7 bases align to TRBD1. V dropped 6 bases and J dropped 4; count of bases not matched to a gene: 8. The CDR3 is made up of 14 amino acids. CDR1 and CDR2 from the germline V gene are MNHNY and SVGAGI (reference sequence). In DNA form, the CDR3 reads TGTGCCAGCAGCACAGGACAGGCTGGCACTGAAGCTTTCTTT. This sequence encodes CASSTGQAGTEAFF.

The rearrangement links TRBV5-4 to TRBJ2-1; 7 positions agree with TRBD1. Germline loops: CDR1 SGHNT, CDR2 YYREEE (reference sequence). The CDR3 totals 16 residues. The V and J ends lost 4 bases and 4 bases, in that order; junction bases with no gene match: 11. Here the CDR3 reads CASSGTGTVGYNEQFF. CDR3 DNA sequence: TGTGCCAGCAGCGGAACCGGGACAGTCGGGTACAATGAGCAGTTCTTC.

The V gene is TRBV11-2, the J gene TRBJ1-1; 8 nucleotides align to TRBD1. Per the germline V gene, CDR1 is SGHAT and CDR2 is FQNNGV. V lost 5 bases to trimming and J lost 10 bases; unmatched junction nucleotides: 9. The CDR3 contains 13 residues. CDR3 sequence (DNA): TGTGCCAGCAGCCCCACCTTCGACAGGGGAGCTTTCTTT. Translating gives CASSPTFDRGAFF.

The J gene is TRBJ2-1, the V gene TRBV5-1, with D possibly being TRBD2 (6 bases). The CDR3 contains 15 residues. CDR1 and CDR2 from the germline V gene are SGHRS and YFSETQ. The V gene lost 3 bases and the J gene lost 2 bases, with 12 bases spanning the gap. In nucleotides, the CDR3 is TGCGCCAGCAGCTCCACCGGGACTCCCTACAATGAGCAGTTCTTC. Translation gives CASSSTGTPYNEQFF.

This clone appeared a single time. The gene calls are TRBV19 and TRBJ2-1; the match to TRBD2 covers 9 bases. Looked up from germline, CDR1 is LNHDA and CDR2 is SQIVND (reference sequence). This CDR3 contains 16 residues. V lost 1 base, J lost 6 bases, and 7 bases stayed unmatched. The CDR3 sequence is CASSIGLGGRGNEQFF. CDR3 DNA sequence: TGTGCCAGTAGTATAGGTTTGGGCGGGAGGGGCAATGAGCAGTTCTTC.

V and J are TRBV2 and TRBJ1-2, with TRBD1 identical over 10 bases. Per the germline V gene, CDR1 is SNHLY and CDR2 is FYNNEI. The CDR3 runs 18 residues. The V gene end was trimmed by 5 bases and the J gene end by 2 bases; junction bases not matched to a gene: 14. The CDR3 protein is CASSSGPGGQGGNYGYTF. The DNA for the CDR3 is TGTGCCAGCAGTTCAGGGCCAGGAGGACAGGGGGGAAACTATGGCTACACCTTC.

The chain has TRBV6-1 and TRBJ2-1, with TRBD1 matching 7 bases. This CDR3 has 14 amino acids. In germline, CDR1 is MNHNS, CDR2 SASEGT. Germline trimming cut 7 bases from V and 7 bases from J; bases unmatched to any gene: 10. The CDR3 bases are TGTGCCAGCACCCAAACGAGGGGGCGAAATGAGCAGTTCTTC. This codes for CASTQTRGRNEQFF.

V is TRBV25-1 and J is TRBJ2-2; no clear D. Looked up from germline, CDR1 is MGHDK and CDR2 is SYGVNS. CDR3 length: 13 amino acids. The ends were cut back, 1 base at V and 6 bases at J, with 6 bases in the middle. The CDR3 DNA reads as TGTGCCAGCAGTGAATCTCTAGCCGGGGAGCTGTTTTTT. Residues: CASSESLAGELFF. Using reference TRBV25-1 and TRBJ2-2 for the parts outside the CDR3, the full variable domain is EADIYQTPRYLVIGTGKKITLECSQTMGHDKMYWYQQDPGMELHLIHYSYGVNSTEKGDLSSESTVSRIRTEHFPLTLESARPSHTSQYLCASSESLAGELFFGEGSRLTVL.

The rearrangement joins TRBV27 to TRBJ1-2, with 7 nucleotides matching TRBD1. From germline, CDR1 is MNHEY and CDR2 SMNVEV (reference sequence). Losses at the gene ends were 3 bases for V and 3 bases for J; bases not matched to a gene: 16. The CDR3 has 18 amino acids. DNA for the CDR3: TGTGCCAGCAGTTTCCCCTTCTTACTCAGGGGGGAACACTATGGCTACACCTTC. Translated: CASSFPFLLRGEHYGYTF.

V is TRBV4-1 and J is TRBJ2-1, with 9 bases that match TRBD2. The CDR3 contains 15 residues. V was clipped by 6 bases and J by 10 bases; unmatched bases: 13. The germline V gene encodes CDR1 MGHRA and CDR2 YSYEKL. The CDR3 coding sequence is TGCGCCAGCAGGCTGGGCGCGGGGGGGGAAGGGGAGCAGTTCTTC. Amino acids: CASRLGAGGEGEQFF.